These 5 T cell receptor beta chains share one sample of origin, sequenced in a study of tumor and adjacent non-tumor tissue in lung cancer. RNA was extracted from bulk tissue without any cell sorting. Three rounds of nested PCR, following a modified ARM-PCR protocol, produced the TCRbeta library. TCRdb fed the multiplex PCR reads into MiXCR, producing one record per CDR3 protein. The table lists some 100,000 distinct CDR3 sequences, 75% of them singletons. Sequenced material: lung tumor tissue. The source is a woman aged 55-70 years with non-small cell lung cancer.

About this clonotype itself: The missing conserved phenylalanine or tryptophan at the end of this CDR3 makes a read error likely. CDR3 loop: CVRSTGTARMEQYL. CDR3 in DNA: TGTGTCAGGAGTACCGGGACCGCCCGGATGGAGCAGTACTTA. This chain uses TRBV6-2 or TRBV6-3 with TRBJ2-7, with D possibly being TRBD1 or TRBD2 (5 bases each). CDR1 is MNHEY and CDR2 is SVGEGT in the germline V gene. The CDR3 is made up of 14 amino acids.

V and J are TRBV9 and TRBJ1-1; 7 bases are a match to TRBD1. Germline CDR1 and CDR2: SGDLS and YYNGEE. J was trimmed by 1 base and V by 0 bases; bases with no gene match: 0. This CDR3 is 14 amino acids long. CDR3 DNA: TGTGCCAGCAGCGTAGAGGGGGCGAACACTGAAGCTTTCTTT. The encoded protein is CASSVEGANTEAFF.

There are many counts of this clonotype. The chain links TRBV11-3 to TRBJ2-2, with D maybe TRBD2 (7 bases). The CDR3 length is 15 residues. V was trimmed by 4 bases and J by 2 bases, leaving 11 bases between them. Germline CDR1 is SGHNT and CDR2 is YENEEA. The CDR3 nucleotides read TGTGCCAGCAGCTGGGGGGGCAGAAACACCGGGGAGCTGTTTTTT. It encodes CASSWGGRNTGELFF. The full variable domain, completed using reference TRBV11-3 and TRBJ2-2, is EAGVVQSPRYKIIEKKQPVAFWCNPISGHNTLYWYLQNLGQGPELLIRYENEEAVDDSQLPKDRFSAERLKGVDSTLKIQPAELGDSAVYLCASSWGGRNTGELFFGEGSRLTVL.

There are a few counts of this clonotype. The conserved phenylalanine or tryptophan normally closing the CDR3 is absent here, so this likely arose from a read error. The genes are TRBV4-1 and TRBJ1-6; 8 nucleotides match TRBD1. The CDR3 covers 16 residues. From germline, CDR1 is MGHRA and CDR2 YSYEKL. The CDR3 sequence is CTSSLLWTGMNSPLHI. DNA of the CDR3: TGCACCAGCAGCCTACTGTGGACAGGGATGAATTCACCCCTCCACATT.

A note on this clonotype: One end of the junction does not line up with germline, which may come from a read error. The CDR3 sequence is CTSSIYRTGQPNSPLHF. For the CDR3, the DNA is TGTACCAGCAGTATCTACAGGACAGGACAACCGAATTCACCCCTCCACTTT. The chain carries TRBV28 and TRBJ1-6; TRBD1 matches 7 bases. CDR1 is MDHEN and CDR2 is SYDVKM in the germline V gene. The length of the CDR3 is 17 residues.